These T cell receptor beta chains were read from a single sample in a study of blood T cell repertoires in COVID-19. Measured with immunoSEQ multiplex PCR; TCRdb has only the in-frame clones, and not every one. The sample gives more than 200,000 clones, around 80% of which show up once; under 5% is in the top ten. The sequenced material came from peripheral blood. The receptor source for this set is a man aged 55 to 69 with acute or convalescent COVID-19. CDR3s include the opening cysteine and the closing phenylalanine or tryptophan. A D gene is named only where the DNA matches it firmly. The listing skips clone size in some rows; elsewhere it reads once, few, many or a size class.

TRBD1,16,-,TRBJ2-1,TRBV30,CAWRAQGARSYNEQFF,TGTGCCTGGAGAGCACAGGGGGCAAGGTCCTACAATGAGCAGTTCTTC
-,14,-,TRBJ1-4,TRBV6-5,CASSYSASDEKLFF,TGTGCCAGCAGTTACAGCGCTTCGGATGAAAAACTGTTTTTT
TRBD2,15,-,TRBJ2-7,TRBV9,CASSGGGGTGFEQYF,TGTGCCAGCAGCGGCGGGGGGGGCACAGGGTTCGAGCAGTACTTC
TRBD1,14,-,TRBJ1-2,TRBV11-2,CASSLQGAGYGYTF,TGTGCCAGCAGCCTACAGGGGGCCGGCTATGGCTACACCTTC
TRBD1,15,-,TRBJ1-5,TRBV6-6,CASSLGTGVGQPQHF,TGTGCCAGCAGTTTGGGGACAGGGGTTGGTCAGCCCCAGCATTTT
TRBD1,17,once,TRBJ1-2,TRBV18,CASSRNSPGQGNYGYTF,TGTGCCAGCTCGCGGAACAGTCCGGGACAGGGAAACTATGGCTACACCTTC
TRBD1,16,-,TRBJ1-1,TRBV18,CASSPPTGDPYTEAFF,TGTGCCAGCTCACCACCTACAGGGGATCCCTACACTGAAGCTTTCTTT
TRBD1,16,-,TRBJ2-3,TRBV28,CASTPGGRGNTDTQYF,TGTGCCAGCACTCCAGGGGGCCGGGGCAACACAGATACGCAGTATTTT
-,11,-,TRBJ2-3,TRBV20-1,CSVPRGDTQYF,TGCAGTGTCCCTCGGGGGGATACGCAGTATTTT
-,12,-,TRBJ1-1,TRBV28,CASSFRGTEAFF,TGTGCCAGCAGTTTTCGGGGGACTGAAGCTTTCTTT
TRBD2,15,-,TRBJ2-7,TRBV7-3,CASSLVAGGRYEQYF,TGTGCCAGCAGCTTAGTAGCGGGGGGGCGGTACGAGCAGTACTTC